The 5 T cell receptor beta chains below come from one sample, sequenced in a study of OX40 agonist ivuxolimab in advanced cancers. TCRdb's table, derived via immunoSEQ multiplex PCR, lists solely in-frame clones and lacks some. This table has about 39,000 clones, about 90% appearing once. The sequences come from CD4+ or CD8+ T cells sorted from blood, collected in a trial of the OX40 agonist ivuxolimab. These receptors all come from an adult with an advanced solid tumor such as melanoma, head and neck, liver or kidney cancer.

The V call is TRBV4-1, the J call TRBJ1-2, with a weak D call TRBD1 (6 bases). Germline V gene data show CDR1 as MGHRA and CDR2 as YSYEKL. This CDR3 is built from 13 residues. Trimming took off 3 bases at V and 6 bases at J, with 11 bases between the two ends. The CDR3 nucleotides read TGCGCCAGCAGCCATCTACAGGGTCATGGCTACACCTTC. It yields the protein CASSHLQGHGYTF.

The CDR3 sequence: CASSFGTWTSGTYEQYF. The CDR3 coding sequence is TGTGCCAGCAGTTTTGGGACTTGGACTAGCGGAACCTACGAGCAGTACTTC. The genes are TRBV28 and TRBJ2-7, with 10 bases that match TRBD2. The V segment lost 3 bases and the J segment 2 bases; nucleotides outside the gene matches: 10. The CDR3 runs to 17 residues. In germline, CDR1 is MDHEN, CDR2 SYDVKM.

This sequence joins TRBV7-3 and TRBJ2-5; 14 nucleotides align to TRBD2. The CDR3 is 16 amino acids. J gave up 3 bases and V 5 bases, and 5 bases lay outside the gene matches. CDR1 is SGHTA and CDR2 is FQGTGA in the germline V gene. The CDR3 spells CASSAGLAGVEETQYF. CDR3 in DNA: TGTGCCAGCAGCGCGGGACTAGCGGGAGTTGAAGAGACCCAGTACTTC.

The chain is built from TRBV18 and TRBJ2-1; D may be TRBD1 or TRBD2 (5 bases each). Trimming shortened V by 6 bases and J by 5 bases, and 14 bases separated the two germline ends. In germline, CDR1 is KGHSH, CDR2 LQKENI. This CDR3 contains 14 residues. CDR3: CASSLRDADNEQFF. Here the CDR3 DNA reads TGTGCCAGCTCCCTCCGGGACGCCGACAATGAGCAGTTCTTC.

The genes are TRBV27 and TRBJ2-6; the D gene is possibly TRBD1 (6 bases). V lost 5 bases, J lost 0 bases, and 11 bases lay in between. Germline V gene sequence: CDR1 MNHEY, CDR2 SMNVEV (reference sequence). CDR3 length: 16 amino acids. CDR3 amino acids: CASSPTGRSGANVLTF. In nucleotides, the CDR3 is TGTGCCAGCAGTCCGACAGGCCGCTCTGGGGCCAACGTCCTGACTTTC.